This T cell receptor (beta chain) was documented in a study of regulatory T cells in long-lasting Graves disease. Between the trimmed V and J ends, which lost 1 base and 3 bases, there was a span of 12 bases. This CDR3 is built from 15 residues. Germline V gene lookup returns CDR1 SGHTA and CDR2 FQGNSA. Turning to this clonotype: As yet, its antigen is unknown.

Combining iRepertoire HTBI primers with Arm-PCR of CDR3 regions, the authors built TCR beta libraries. TCRdb re-analysed the multiplex PCR reads in MiXCR, keeping a single row per CDR3 protein. The sample has 400,000 to 500,000 distinct CDR3 sequences; around a fifth are singletons. Findings of the study overall: Under persistent disease, TRBV28, TRBJ1-2 and TRBJ2-5 were used preferentially.

Sample time point: persistent/refractory GD, antithyroid drugs over 5 years with positive TRAb. The authors made the TCR library using RNA they extracted from PBMCs. This chain joins TRBV7-2 and TRBJ1-1; D is uncertain. The source material was peripheral blood mononuclear cells (PBMCs), sampled when the disease was refractory, from a patient treated with antithyroid drugs. The clonotype originates from a female donor with Graves disease. CDR3 DNA: TGTGCCAGCAGCTTAGTAGCACAGCCATACACTGAAGCTTTCTTT. It encodes CASSLVAQPYTEAFF.